Presented here are 15 T cell receptor beta chains from one specimen sequenced in a study of beta chain features in type 1 diabetes (dated by TCRdb to between 2018 and 2020). Broad study findings and their caveats: In all four CD4+ subsets, TCRB CDR3 length was moderately but significantly shorter in type 1 diabetes patients.

These receptors' antigens are unknown. The protocol used for the library was the immunoSEQ multiplex PCR assay. The High Capacity cDNA Reverse Transcription Kit was used to reverse transcribe all of the isolated RNA, meaning that expressed TCRB transcripts were what got sequenced. TCRdb obtained this table from immuneACCESS and retained in-frame rearrangements with V and J assigned. These tables miss some clones; where compared with another copy, unresolved V genes account for less than half of the shortfall, and the remainder is unexplained. This sample has 120,000 to 150,000 clones in its table, and about 13% of those were observed once. Jointly, the top ten make up around 1.2% of the sample. Material for sequencing was central memory CD4+ T cells from blood. These receptors were taken from a man aged 18 to 30 with type 1 diabetes.

The sample holds many counts of this clone. The chain links TRBV10-3 to TRBJ1-1; 7 nucleotides agree with TRBD1. The germline gives CDR1 ENHRY, CDR2 SYGVKD. The CDR3 has 14 amino acids. The V segment lost 7 bases and the J segment 4 bases; nucleotides outside the gene matches: 9. The CDR3 reads CAITYDRAGTEAFF. CDR3 sequence (DNA): TGTGCCATCACCTATGACAGGGCGGGCACTGAAGCTTTCTTT.

In this sample, this clone turned up a few times. The chain is built from TRBV19 and TRBJ2-5; the D gene could be TRBD1 or TRBD2 (5 bases each). The CDR3 spans 15 residues. Looked up from germline, CDR1 is LNHDA and CDR2 is SQIVND (reference sequence). Trimming cost V 7 bases and J 5 bases, with 20 bases left between them. In nucleotides, the CDR3 is TGTGCCAGTACCCCGAGGTGGGGCCGAGGGGAGACCCAGTACTTC. Translation: CASTPRWGRGETQYF.

The table lists this clone with many counts. The chain recombines TRBV11-2 with TRBJ2-3; no definite D call. The CDR3 has 15 amino acids. V was trimmed by 0 bases and J by 6 bases, leaving 13 bases between them. The germline V gene encodes CDR1 SGHAT and CDR2 FQNNGV. CDR3 residues: CASSLDGEPWDTQYF. The CDR3 nucleotides read TGTGCCAGCAGCTTAGATGGGGAACCTTGGGATACGCAGTATTTT.

CDR3: CASSLGTSGVGPETQYF. The CDR3 nucleotides are TGTGCCAGCAGCTTGGGGACTAGCGGGGTAGGGCCCGAGACCCAGTACTTC. This rearrangement joins TRBV7-2 to TRBJ2-5; TRBD2 matches 13 bases. Germline V CDR1 and CDR2: SGHTA, FQGNSA. CDR3 length equals 17 residues. V was pared by 3 bases and J by 5 bases, with 9 bases of the junction left unmatched. The full variable domain, completed using reference TRBV7-2 and TRBJ2-5, is GAGVSQSPSNKVTEKGKDVELRCDPISGHTALYWYRQSLGQGLEFLIYFQGNSAPDKSGLPSDRFSAERTGGSVSTLTIQRTQQEDSAVYLCASSLGTSGVGPETQYFGPGTRLLVL.

For the CDR3, the DNA is TGTGCCAGCAGCCCCCGCTCAGACTCAGGCTACACCTTC. It is translated as CASSPRSDSGYTF. The chain has TRBV7-2 and TRBJ1-2; D is uncertain. Germline V gene sequence: CDR1 SGHTA, CDR2 FQGNSA. This CDR3 has 13 amino acids. V was trimmed by 5 bases and J by 8 bases, leaving 15 bases between them.

This clone was seen a handful of times. The chain employs TRBV6-5 and TRBJ2-3; no clear D. CDR3 size: 14 residues. Looked up from germline, CDR1 is MNHEY and CDR2 is SVGAGI. Trimming left V 6 bases short and J 10 bases short, with 20 bases between. The CDR3 is CASSERSDPGPQYF. In DNA form, the CDR3 reads TGTGCCAGCAGCGAGCGCAGCGACCCGGGCCCGCAGTATTTT.

At least ten counts were recorded for this clone. The chain uses TRBV4-1 and TRBJ2-1; TRBD2 agrees at 10 bases. V shed 4 bases and J 3 bases; nucleotides not matched to a gene: 9. The CDR3 loop spans 17 amino acids. Germline values: CDR1 MGHRA, CDR2 YSYEKL. The DNA for the CDR3 is TGCGCCAGCAGCCTTATAGCGGGGGGCCCGAACTACAATGAGCAGTTCTTC. Its translation: CASSLIAGGPNYNEQFF.

This clone has only a few counts. The rearrangement links TRBV2 to TRBJ1-6; tentatively, D is TRBD1 (5 bases). This CDR3 comprises 14 residues. Germline lookup yields CDR1 SNHLY and CDR2 FYNNEI. Trimming pared 8 bases from V and 5 bases from J, leaving 13 bases between. The CDR3, as DNA: TGTGCCAGCTGGGACGGAACGGATAATTCACCCCTCCACTTT. Translating gives CASWDGTDNSPLHF.

To note about this clone: The same CDR3 also results from other DNA sequences found in this sample. The V gene is TRBV30, the J gene TRBJ1-4, with no clear D. Trimming pared 0 bases from V and 7 bases from J, leaving 9 bases between. The CDR3 sequence is 13 residues long. CDR1 and CDR2 (germline): GTSNPN, SVGIG (reference sequence). Written as DNA, the CDR3 is TGTGCCTGGAGTGTACTGGGAGGTGAAAAACTGTTTTTT. This translates into CAWSVLGGEKLFF.

This clone was detected only a few times. V is TRBV19 and J is TRBJ2-1; D possibly uses TRBD1 or TRBD2 (6 bases each). Trimming took 7 bases from V and 6 from J, leaving 16 bases between them. The CDR3 loop spans 14 amino acids. Per germline, CDR1 LNHDA and CDR2 SQIVND (reference sequence). CDR3 region: CASISGGGLNEQFF. CDR3 nucleotides: TGTGCCAGTATAAGTGGAGGGGGACTCAATGAGCAGTTCTTC.

Sample share makes this clone medium-sized (0.01 to 0.1%). The V call is TRBV7-2, the J call TRBJ2-4; D is ambiguous. Trimming left V 1 base short and J 1 base short, with 11 bases between. There are 16 residues in the CDR3. Germline values: CDR1 SGHTA, CDR2 FQGNSA. Written as DNA, the CDR3 is TGTGCCAGCAGCTTAGGGTCCCTGGGGGCCAAAAACATTCAGTACTTC. Translating it yields CASSLGSLGAKNIQYF.

This chain joins TRBV12-5 and TRBJ2-6; D may match TRBD1 or TRBD2 (5 bases each). V was trimmed by 5 bases and J by 0 bases, leaving 11 bases between them. The length of the CDR3 is 16 residues. Looked up from germline, CDR1 is LGHNT and CDR2 is FRNRAP. The DNA for the CDR3 is TGTGCTAGTGGTAGGGACGGCACCTCTGGGGCCAACGTCCTGACTTTC. Translated: CASGRDGTSGANVLTF.

This chain links TRBV7-2 with TRBJ2-3; 9 nucleotides match TRBD2. CDR3 length equals 14 residues. Trimming removed 3 bases from V and 7 bases from J; junction bases left unmatched: 5. Germline V gives CDR1 SGHTA, CDR2 FQGNSA. DNA of the CDR3: TGTGCCAGCAGCTTGGGTAGCGGGGGAAATACGCAGTATTTT. Its translation: CASSLGSGGNTQYF.

The CDR3 sequence: CASSPDAHWDYGYTF. CDR3 DNA: TGCGCCAGCAGCCCGGACGCACATTGGGACTATGGCTACACCTTC. The chain combines TRBV5-1 with TRBJ1-2; D unclear. Trimming took 4 bases from V and 3 from J, leaving 16 bases between them. The CDR3 runs 15 residues. The germline gives CDR1 SGHRS, CDR2 YFSETQ.

The rearrangement uses TRBV7-8 and TRBJ2-5; maybe TRBD1 (6 bases). CDR1 and CDR2 (germline): SGHVS, FQNEAQ. This CDR3 has 13 amino acids. Trimming removed 5 bases at V and 2 bases at J, with 9 bases between. As DNA, the CDR3 is TGTGCCAGCAGCCACGGACAGCAAGAGACCCAGTACTTC. Its translation is CASSHGQQETQYF.